This T cell receptor beta chain was profiled in a study of Ad26.COV2.S vaccination and SARS-CoV-2 variants. Study in general: The donor was enrolled in the Ad26.COV2.S arm of the COV1001 trial. The study gave Ad26.COV2.S intramuscularly, once or twice 56 days apart.

Germline CDR1 reads LNHDA; CDR2 reads SQIVND (reference sequence). CDR3 size: 14 residues. Trimming took 4 bases from V and 9 from J; bases not matched to a gene: 9. Treatment indicated: over 15 received Ad26.COV2.S at low or high dose, single or two shots; roughly 5 received placebo; per-sample allocation not given. At day 63 after the first vaccine or placebo injection, samples were drawn. Boston provided a donor who was an adult aged 18-55 years. The study used a vaccine consisting of an Ad26 vector that expressed Wuhan-strain SARS-CoV-2 spike. Here immunoSEQ multiplex PCR was the method, and the copy in TCRdb shows in-frame clones only, minus some. The sample contains over 400,000 clones, roughly 89% of which appear only once.

Sequenced here: peripheral blood, sampled in a trial of Ad26.COV2.S vaccine versus placebo. The V gene is TRBV19, the J gene TRBJ1-5; 7 bases agree with TRBD1. This clonotype was sampled from a person aged 18 to 59 who received the Ad26.COV2.S COVID-19 vaccine or a placebo. The CDR3 here is CASSTSGGDGPQHF. The CDR3 DNA reads TGTGCCAGTAGTACATCAGGGGGAGATGGGCCCCAGCATTTT.